Included here is one T cell receptor (beta chain) sequence, with context. This sample is drawn from a study of control samples from healthy donors and cancer patients. The CDR3 is made up of 16 amino acids. V was clipped by 2 bases and J by 2 bases; unmatched bases: 3. CDR1 is LGHDT and CDR2 is YNNKEL in the germline V gene (reference sequence). The protocol was immunoSEQ multiplex PCR, while the TCRdb copy is restricted to in-frame clones and leaves out a portion. The data hold approximately 100,000 clones, with approximately 90% observed a single time. The sequence was obtained from a man aged 55 to 70 with lung cancer. Sequences were obtained from PBMCs. The rearrangement links TRBV3-1 (or the pseudogene TRBV3-2) to TRBJ2-1; 10 bases are a match to TRBD2. The CDR3 DNA is TGTGCCAGCAGCCAACTAGCGGGGGCCACCTACAATGAGCAGTTCTTC. It specifies CASSQLAGATYNEQFF.